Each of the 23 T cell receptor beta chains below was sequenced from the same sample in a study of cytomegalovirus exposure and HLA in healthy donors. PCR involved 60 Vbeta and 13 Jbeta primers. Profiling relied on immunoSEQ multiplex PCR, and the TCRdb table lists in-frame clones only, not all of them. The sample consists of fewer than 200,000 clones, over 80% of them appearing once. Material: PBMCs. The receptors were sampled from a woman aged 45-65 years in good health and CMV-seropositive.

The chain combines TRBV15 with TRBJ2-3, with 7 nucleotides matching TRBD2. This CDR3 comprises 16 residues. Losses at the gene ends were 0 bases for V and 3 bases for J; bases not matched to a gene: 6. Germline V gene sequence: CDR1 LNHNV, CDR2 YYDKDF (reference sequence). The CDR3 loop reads CATSRDRGVGTDTQYF. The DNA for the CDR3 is TGTGCCACCAGCAGAGATCGGGGGGTGGGTACAGATACGCAGTATTTT.

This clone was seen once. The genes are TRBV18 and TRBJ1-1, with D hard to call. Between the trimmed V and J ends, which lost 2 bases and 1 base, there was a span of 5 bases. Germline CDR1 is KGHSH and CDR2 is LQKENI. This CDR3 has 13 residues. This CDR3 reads CASSPNGNTEAFF. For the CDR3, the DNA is TGTGCCAGCTCACCAAACGGGAACACTGAAGCTTTCTTT.

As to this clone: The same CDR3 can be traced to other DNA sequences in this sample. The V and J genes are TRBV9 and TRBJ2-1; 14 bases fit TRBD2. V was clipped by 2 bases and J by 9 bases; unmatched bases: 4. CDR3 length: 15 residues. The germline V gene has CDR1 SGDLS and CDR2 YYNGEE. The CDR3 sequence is CASSVVGLAGGEQFF. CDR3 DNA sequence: TGTGCCAGCAGCGTTGTTGGACTAGCGGGGGGTGAGCAGTTCTTC.

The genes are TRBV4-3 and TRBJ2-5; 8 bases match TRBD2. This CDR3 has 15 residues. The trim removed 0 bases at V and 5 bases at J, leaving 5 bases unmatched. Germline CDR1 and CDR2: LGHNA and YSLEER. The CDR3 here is CASSQDAGGQETQYF. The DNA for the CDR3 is TGCGCCAGCAGCCAAGATGCGGGGGGCCAGGAGACCCAGTACTTC.

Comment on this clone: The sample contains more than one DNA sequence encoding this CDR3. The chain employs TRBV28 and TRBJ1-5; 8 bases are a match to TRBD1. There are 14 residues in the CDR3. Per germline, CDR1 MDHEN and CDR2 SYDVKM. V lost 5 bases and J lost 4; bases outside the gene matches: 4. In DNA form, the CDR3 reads TGTGCCAGCAGTCTGACAGGGGTAAATCAGCCCCAGCATTTT. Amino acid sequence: CASSLTGVNQPQHF.

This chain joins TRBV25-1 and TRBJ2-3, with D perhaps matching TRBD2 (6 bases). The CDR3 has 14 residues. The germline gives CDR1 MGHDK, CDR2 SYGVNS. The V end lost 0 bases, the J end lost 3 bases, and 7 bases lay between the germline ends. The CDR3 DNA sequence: TGTGCCAGCAGTGAATACGGGACTACAGATACGCAGTATTTT. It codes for CASSEYGTTDTQYF.

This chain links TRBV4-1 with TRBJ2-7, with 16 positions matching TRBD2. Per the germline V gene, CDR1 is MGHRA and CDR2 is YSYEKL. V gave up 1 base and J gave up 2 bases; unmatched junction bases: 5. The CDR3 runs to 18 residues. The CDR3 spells CASSQVGTSGRAPYEQYF. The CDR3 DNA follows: TGCGCCAGCAGCCAAGTGGGGACTAGCGGGAGGGCCCCCTACGAGCAGTACTTC.

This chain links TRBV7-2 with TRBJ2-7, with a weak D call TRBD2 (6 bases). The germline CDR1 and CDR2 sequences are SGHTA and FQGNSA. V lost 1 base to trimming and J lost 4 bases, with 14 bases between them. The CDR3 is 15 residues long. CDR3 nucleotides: TGTGCCAGCAGCTTAGTAGGCGGGGACCCGTACGAGCAGTACTTC. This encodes CASSLVGGDPYEQYF.

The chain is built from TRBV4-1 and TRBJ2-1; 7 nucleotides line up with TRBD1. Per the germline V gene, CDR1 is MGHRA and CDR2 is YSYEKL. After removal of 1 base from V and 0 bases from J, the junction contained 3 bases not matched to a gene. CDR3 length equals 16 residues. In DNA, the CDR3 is TGCGCCAGCAGCCAAGGTCGGGACAGCTCCTACAATGAGCAGTTCTTC. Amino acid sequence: CASSQGRDSSYNEQFF.

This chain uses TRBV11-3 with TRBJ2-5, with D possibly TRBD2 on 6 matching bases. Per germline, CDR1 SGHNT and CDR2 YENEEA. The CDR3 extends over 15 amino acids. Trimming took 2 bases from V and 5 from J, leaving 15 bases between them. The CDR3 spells CASSLTGRGGETQYF. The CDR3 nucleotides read TGTGCCAGCAGCTTAACCGGGAGAGGAGGCGAGACCCAGTACTTC.

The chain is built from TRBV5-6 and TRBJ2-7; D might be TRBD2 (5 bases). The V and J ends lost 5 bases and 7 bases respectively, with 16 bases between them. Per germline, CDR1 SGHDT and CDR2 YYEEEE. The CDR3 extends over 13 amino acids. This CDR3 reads CASRPGSRREQYF. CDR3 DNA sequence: TGTGCCAGCAGGCCGGGATCCCGTCGGGAGCAGTACTTC. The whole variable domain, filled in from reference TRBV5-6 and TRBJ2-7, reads DAGVTQSPTHLIKTRGQQVTLRCSPKSGHDTVSWYQQALGQGPQFIFQYYEEEERQRGNFPDRFSGHQFPNYSSELNVNALLLGDSALYLCASRPGSRREQYFGPGTRLTVT.

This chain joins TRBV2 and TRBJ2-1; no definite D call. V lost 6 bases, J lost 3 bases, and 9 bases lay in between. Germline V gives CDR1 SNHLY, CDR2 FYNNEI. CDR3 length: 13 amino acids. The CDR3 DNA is TGTGCCAGCAGAGCTACAGTCTACAATGAGCAGTTCTTC. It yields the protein CASRATVYNEQFF.

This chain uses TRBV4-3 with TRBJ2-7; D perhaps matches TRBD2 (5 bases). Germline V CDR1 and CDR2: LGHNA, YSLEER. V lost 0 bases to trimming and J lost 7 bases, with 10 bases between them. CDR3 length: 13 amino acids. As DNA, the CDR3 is TGCGCCAGCAGCCAAGATATCCCGGGAGAGCAGTACTTC. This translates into CASSQDIPGEQYF.

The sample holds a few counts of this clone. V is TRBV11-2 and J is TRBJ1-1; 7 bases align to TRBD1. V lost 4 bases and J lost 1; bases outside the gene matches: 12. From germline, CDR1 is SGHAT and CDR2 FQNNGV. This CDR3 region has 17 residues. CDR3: CASSSPTDREQNTEAFF. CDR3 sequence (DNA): TGTGCCAGCAGCTCCCCGACCGACAGGGAGCAGAACACTGAAGCTTTCTTT.

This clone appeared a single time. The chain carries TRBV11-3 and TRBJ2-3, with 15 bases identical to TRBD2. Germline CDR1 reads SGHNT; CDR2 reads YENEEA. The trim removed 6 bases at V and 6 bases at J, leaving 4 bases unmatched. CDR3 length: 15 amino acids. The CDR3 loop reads CASRRTSGGVDTQYF. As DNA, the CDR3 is TGTGCCAGCAGACGGACTAGCGGGGGGGTGGATACGCAGTATTTT.

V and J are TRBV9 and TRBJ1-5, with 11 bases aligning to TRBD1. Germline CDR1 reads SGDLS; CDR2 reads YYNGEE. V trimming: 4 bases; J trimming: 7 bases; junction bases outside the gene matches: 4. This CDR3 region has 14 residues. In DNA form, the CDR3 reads TGTGCCAGCAGCCCCGGGACAGGGGGGCAGCCCCAGCATTTT. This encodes CASSPGTGGQPQHF.

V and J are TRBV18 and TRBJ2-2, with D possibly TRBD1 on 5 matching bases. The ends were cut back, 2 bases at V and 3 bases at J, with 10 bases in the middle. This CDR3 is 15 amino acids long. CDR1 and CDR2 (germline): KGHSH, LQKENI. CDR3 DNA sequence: TGTGCCAGCTCACCAAGGGAAGGGGACACCGGGGAGCTGTTTTTT. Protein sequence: CASSPREGDTGELFF.

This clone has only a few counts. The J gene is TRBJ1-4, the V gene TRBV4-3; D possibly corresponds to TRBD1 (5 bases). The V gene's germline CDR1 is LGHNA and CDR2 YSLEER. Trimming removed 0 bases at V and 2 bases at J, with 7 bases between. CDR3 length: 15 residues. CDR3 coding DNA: TGCGCCAGCAGCCAAGATGCAGGGACTAATGAAAAACTGTTTTTT. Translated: CASSQDAGTNEKLFF.

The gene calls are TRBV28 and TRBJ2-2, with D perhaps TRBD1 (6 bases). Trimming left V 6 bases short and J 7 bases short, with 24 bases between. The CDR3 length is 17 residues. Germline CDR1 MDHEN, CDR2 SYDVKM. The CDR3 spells CASSHRVGWFVNGELFF. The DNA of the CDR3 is TGTGCCAGCAGCCACAGGGTTGGGTGGTTTGTTAACGGGGAGCTGTTTTTT.

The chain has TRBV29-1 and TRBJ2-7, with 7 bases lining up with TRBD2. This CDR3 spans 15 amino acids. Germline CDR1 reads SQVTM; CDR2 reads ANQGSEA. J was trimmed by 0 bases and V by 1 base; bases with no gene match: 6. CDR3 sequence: CSVEVREAYSYEQYF. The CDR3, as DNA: TGCAGCGTTGAAGTCCGGGAGGCATACTCCTACGAGCAGTACTTC.

This CDR3 is CASSRGTGEAFF. For the CDR3, the DNA is TGCGCCAGCAGCCGAGGGACAGGAGAAGCTTTCTTT. The V and J genes are TRBV5-1 and TRBJ1-1; 8 bases fit TRBD1. CDR3 length: 12 amino acids. Germline V gene lookup returns CDR1 SGHRS and CDR2 YFSETQ. Unmatched junction bases numbered 4, after V lost 4 bases and J lost 8 bases.

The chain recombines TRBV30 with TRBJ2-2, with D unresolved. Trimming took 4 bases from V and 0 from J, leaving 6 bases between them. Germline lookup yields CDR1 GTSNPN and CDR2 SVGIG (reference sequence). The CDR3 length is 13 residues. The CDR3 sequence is CAWTNSNTGELFF. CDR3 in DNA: TGTGCCTGGACGAACTCGAACACCGGGGAGCTGTTTTTT. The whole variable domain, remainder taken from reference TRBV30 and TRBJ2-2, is SQTIHQWPATLVQPVGSPLSLECTVEGTSNPNLYWYRQAAGRGLQLLFYSVGIGQISSEVPQNLSASRPQDRQFILSSKKLLLSDSGFYLCAWTNSNTGELFFGEGSRLTVL.

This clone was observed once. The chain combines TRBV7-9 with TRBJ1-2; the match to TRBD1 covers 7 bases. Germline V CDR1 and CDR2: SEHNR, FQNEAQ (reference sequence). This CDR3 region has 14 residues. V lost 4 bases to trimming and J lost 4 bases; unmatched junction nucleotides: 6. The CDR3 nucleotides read TGTGCCAGCAGCTCCGGAAGGGGGCCCTATGGCTACACCTTC. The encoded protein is CASSSGRGPYGYTF.